These 3 T cell receptor beta chains came from one sample sequenced in a study of blood T cell repertoires in COVID-19. Data came from immunoSEQ multiplex PCR; TCRdb stores just in-frame clones and leaves some out. This table has over 200,000 clones, 84% appearing once. What was sequenced was PBMCs or T cells enriched from blood (not recorded which). The source of these receptors is a man between 60 and 75 years old who had recovered from COVID-19.

The chain combines TRBV23-1 with TRBJ1-5; D ambiguous. TRBV23-1 is classed as an ORF, of uncertain function. V lost 0 bases and J 0 bases, leaving 18 bases between the germline ends. The CDR3 length is 19 residues. In nucleotides, the CDR3 is TGCGCCAGCAGTCAATCCCCCCTCCCTTATCGCGGTAGCAATCAGCCCCAGCATTTT. It codes for CASSQSPLPYRGSNQPQHF.

The chain has TRBV5-6 and TRBJ2-5, with D perhaps TRBD2 (5 bases). Germline values: CDR1 SGHDT, CDR2 YYEEEE. This CDR3 is 13 amino acids long. V lost 1 base, J lost 5 bases, and 9 bases lay in between. The CDR3 region is CASSLRGWETQYF. The CDR3 nucleotides read TGTGCCAGCAGCTTGAGAGGGTGGGAGACCCAGTACTTC.

This clone was counted many times. CDR3 loop: CASKEGAEGGELFF. In nucleotides, the CDR3 is TGTGCCAGCAAGGAGGGGGCAGAGGGCGGGGAGCTGTTTTTT. The chain carries TRBV27 and TRBJ2-2; maybe TRBD1 (7 bases). CDR3 size: 14 residues. Germline values: CDR1 MNHEY, CDR2 SMNVEV (reference sequence). Trimming left V 7 bases short and J 7 bases short, with 16 bases between.